These 24 T cell receptor beta chains share one sample of origin, sequenced in a study of shared clonotypes between healthy human individuals. Sequenced by immunoSEQ multiplex PCR; TCRdb stores in-frame clones only, minus some. The data show about 230,000 clones, 65% seen once. Sequenced: memory CD4+ T cells sorted from blood. Subset reported: CD45RA-negative fraction. The receptors stem from a man aged 25 to 40 in good health.

This clone was seen only a few times. At the DNA level, this CDR3 is encoded by other sequences in the same sample as well. The chain uses TRBV2 and TRBJ2-3, with D perhaps TRBD2 (6 bases). There are 13 residues in the CDR3. Trimming removed 6 bases from V and 3 bases from J, with 10 bases in between. Germline-derived CDR1 and CDR2 are SNHLY and FYNNEI. The CDR3 spells CASSLAGTDTQYF. CDR3 bases: TGTGCCAGCAGCCTTGCGGGAACAGATACGCAGTATTTT. Looking up the rest from reference TRBV2 and TRBJ2-3 gives the full variable domain: EPEVTQTPSHQVTQMGQEVILRCVPISNHLYFYWYRQILGQKVEFLVSFYNNEISEKSEIFDDQFSVERPDGSNFTLKIRSTKLEDSAMYFCASSLAGTDTQYFGPGTRLTVL.

The table lists this clone with a few counts. The chain combines TRBV28 with TRBJ1-5; 10 nucleotides align to TRBD1. The germline gives CDR1 MDHEN, CDR2 SYDVKM. CDR3 length equals 17 residues. The ends lost 5 bases at V and 2 bases at J; junction bases unmatched: 9. This CDR3 reads CASSIQSGTGGNQPQHF. The CDR3 nucleotides read TGTGCCAGCAGTATACAATCCGGGACAGGGGGCAATCAGCCCCAGCATTTT.

This clone was recorded a few times. The gene calls are TRBV27 and TRBJ2-1, with D possibly TRBD2 on 5 matching bases. V was shortened by 3 bases and J by 9 bases, with 9 bases between the two germline ends. CDR1 MNHEY and CDR2 SMNVEV come from the germline V gene (reference sequence). This CDR3 has 12 amino acids. In nucleotides, the CDR3 is TGTGCCAGCAGTTTCTATGGGAGTGAGCAGTTCTTC. It is translated as CASSFYGSEQFF.

The rearrangement uses TRBV27 and TRBJ2-3; D not resolved. Trimming shortened V by 5 bases and J by 0 bases, and 12 bases separated the two germline ends. This CDR3 comprises 15 residues. Per germline, CDR1 MNHEY and CDR2 SMNVEV (reference sequence). CDR3 bases: TGTGCCAGCAGTCTACGTCTCTCTAGCACAGATACGCAGTATTTT. This codes for CASSLRLSSTDTQYF.

The V and J genes are TRBV5-4 and TRBJ1-1, with a weak D call TRBD1 (6 bases). The germline V gene encodes CDR1 SGHNT and CDR2 YYREEE (reference sequence). Between the trimmed V and J ends, which lost 5 bases and 3 bases, there was a span of 14 bases. This CDR3 contains 14 residues. CDR3 residues: CASSLRGKYTEAFF. The CDR3 DNA sequence: TGTGCCAGCAGTCTTAGGGGGAAGTACACTGAAGCTTTCTTT.

The chain recombines TRBV11-1 with TRBJ2-4, with a possible D match to TRBD1 (5 bases). The CDR3 sequence is 15 residues long. V lost 4 bases and J 0 bases, leaving 10 bases between the germline ends. CDR1 and CDR2 from the germline V gene are SGHAT and FQDESV (reference sequence). CDR3 in amino acids: CASSSSREAKNIQYF. DNA for the CDR3: TGTGCCAGCAGCTCATCCAGGGAAGCCAAAAACATTCAGTACTTC.

This clone was observed a few times. This sequence joins TRBV2 and TRBJ2-3, with D tentatively TRBD2 (5 bases). Germline values: CDR1 SNHLY, CDR2 FYNNEI. CDR3 size: 12 residues. V was shortened by 6 bases and J by 4 bases, with 8 bases between the two germline ends. The CDR3 spells CASREVSDTQYF. The CDR3 nucleotides are TGTGCCAGCAGGGAGGTTTCAGATACGCAGTATTTT.

V is TRBV20-1 and J is TRBJ1-1; D gene ambiguous. Germline lookup yields CDR1 DFQATT and CDR2 SNEGSKA (reference sequence). The ends were cut back, 7 bases at V and 6 bases at J, with 12 bases in the middle. The CDR3 covers 11 residues. The CDR3 is CSVGALPEAFF. CDR3 DNA: TGCAGTGTTGGAGCTCTGCCTGAAGCTTTCTTT.

The gene calls are TRBV28 and TRBJ2-1; D not resolved. Germline V CDR1 and CDR2: MDHEN, SYDVKM. V was clipped by 2 bases and J by 0 bases, with 8 bases between them. This CDR3 contains 15 residues. This CDR3 is CASSLGGDSYNEQFF. The CDR3 DNA reads as TGTGCCAGCAGTTTAGGTGGCGACTCCTACAATGAGCAGTTCTTC.

This clone has just a few counts. V usage is TRBV28 and J usage is TRBJ2-3; D might be TRBD2 (6 bases). Germline values: CDR1 MDHEN, CDR2 SYDVKM. Trimming pared 7 bases from V and 4 bases from J, leaving 18 bases between. The CDR3 has 15 residues. DNA of the CDR3: TGTGCCAGCAACCTAGCAGGGAGGTGGGCAGATACGCAGTATTTT. Its protein product is CASNLAGRWADTQYF.

The V and J genes are TRBV28 and TRBJ2-3, with 7 positions matching TRBD1. Germline values: CDR1 MDHEN, CDR2 SYDVKM. V lost 6 bases and J lost 0; bases outside the gene matches: 3. This CDR3 region has 14 residues. The CDR3 coding sequence is TGTGCCAGCAGCCCGGGACAGAGCACAGATACGCAGTATTTT. Translated: CASSPGQSTDTQYF.

This clone has more than one count but fewer than ten. V gene TRBV6-4 combines with J gene TRBJ2-3; 9 bases line up with TRBD2. From germline, CDR1 is MRHNA and CDR2 SNTAGT. V lost 6 bases and J lost 2; bases outside the gene matches: 9. The CDR3 loop spans 16 amino acids. CDR3 region: CASSMTSGTPTDTQYF. The CDR3 DNA reads TGTGCCAGCAGCATGACTAGCGGAACCCCCACAGATACGCAGTATTTT.

In its sample, this clone was seen a few times. For the CDR3, the DNA is TGTGCCAGCAGCTTGAGACGTGATACGCAGTATTTT. Residues: CASSLRRDTQYF. The rearrangement links TRBV5-6 to TRBJ2-3; the D is unclear. Germline loops: CDR1 SGHDT, CDR2 YYEEEE. This CDR3 is built from 12 residues. Trimming pared 1 base from V and 6 bases from J, leaving 6 bases between.

In its sample, this clone was seen a few times. V usage is TRBV28 and J usage is TRBJ2-1, with 8 bases aligning to TRBD2. The CDR3 extends over 16 amino acids. V was clipped by 5 bases and J by 5 bases; unmatched bases: 11. Germline CDR1 and CDR2: MDHEN and SYDVKM. The CDR3: CASSPQGLGNHNEQFF. Written as DNA, the CDR3 is TGTGCCAGCAGTCCCCAGGGACTAGGAAATCACAATGAGCAGTTCTTC. Drawing the rest from reference TRBV28 and TRBJ2-1, the complete variable domain is DVKVTQSSRYLVKRTGEKVFLECVQDMDHENMFWYRQDPGLGLRLIYFSYDVKMKEKGDIPEGYSVSREKKERFSLILESASTNQTSMYLCASSPQGLGNHNEQFFGPGTRLTVL.

This clone was seen more than once but under ten times. The chain joins TRBV7-2 to TRBJ2-1; 13 bases align to TRBD2. CDR3 length: 18 amino acids. Germline assignment: CDR1 SGHTA and CDR2 FQGNSA. V shed 6 bases and J 0 bases; nucleotides not matched to a gene: 8. In nucleotides, the CDR3 is TGTGCCAGCAGGGCCGGGACTAGCGGGGTTAGCTCCTACAATGAGCAGTTCTTC. Translation: CASRAGTSGVSSYNEQFF.

A remark on this clone: The same CDR3 is also encoded by other DNA sequences in this sample. V gene TRBV28 combines with J gene TRBJ2-7; perhaps TRBD2 as D (5 bases). CDR1 and CDR2 from the germline V gene are MDHEN and SYDVKM. This CDR3 has 12 amino acids. V was shortened by 6 bases and J by 4 bases, with 10 bases between the two germline ends. The CDR3 nucleotides read TGTGCCAGCAGCCGGACTGATTACGAGCAGTACTTC. It encodes CASSRTDYEQYF. Supplemented by reference TRBV28 and TRBJ2-7, the full variable domain reads DVKVTQSSRYLVKRTGEKVFLECVQDMDHENMFWYRQDPGLGLRLIYFSYDVKMKEKGDIPEGYSVSREKKERFSLILESASTNQTSMYLCASSRTDYEQYFGPGTRLTVT.

This chain links TRBV18 with TRBJ2-3, with a possible D match to TRBD2 (6 bases). Trimming removed 5 bases from V and 2 bases from J, with 11 bases in between. This CDR3 has 14 amino acids. Germline V lookup: CDR1 KGHSH, CDR2 LQKENI. The CDR3 reads CASSISGSTDTQYF. In DNA, the CDR3 is TGTGCCAGCTCAATTAGCGGATCCACAGATACGCAGTATTTT.

The chain combines TRBV14 with TRBJ1-2; D uncertain. The CDR3 loop spans 12 amino acids. V was clipped by 4 bases and J by 7 bases, with 10 bases between them. Germline lookup yields CDR1 SGHDN and CDR2 FVKESK. CDR3 coding DNA: TGTGCCAGCAGCCGCGGGGAGAGTGGCTACACCTTC. It codes for CASSRGESGYTF. The full variable domain, in which reference TRBV14 and TRBJ1-2 provide the parts outside the CDR3, is EAGVTQFPSHSVIEKGQTVTLRCDPISGHDNLYWYRRVMGKEIKFLLHFVKESKQDESGMPNNRFLAERTGGTYSTLKVQPAELEDSGVYFCASSRGESGYTFGSGTRLTVV.

About this clone itself: The sample holds other DNA sequences that translate to the same CDR3. The J gene is TRBJ2-1, the V gene TRBV7-9, with 8 nucleotides matching TRBD2. CDR3 length: 16 residues. Trimming at V came to 0 bases and at J to 4 bases, leaving 5 bases not matched to a gene. Germline V CDR1 and CDR2: SEHNR, FQNEAQ (reference sequence). The chain's CDR3 is CASSLALAGTYNEQFF. The DNA of the CDR3 is TGTGCCAGCAGCTTAGCTTTAGCGGGAACATACAATGAGCAGTTCTTC.

The chain recombines TRBV7-8 with TRBJ2-1; TRBD2 matches at 8 bases. The germline gives CDR1 SGHVS, CDR2 FQNEAQ. J was trimmed by 4 bases and V by 3 bases; bases with no gene match: 8. The CDR3 has 16 amino acids. CDR3 protein: CASSFRAGGRYNEQFF. The CDR3 DNA is TGTGCCAGCAGCTTTCGGGCGGGAGGCCGGTACAATGAGCAGTTCTTC.

V usage is TRBV5-1 and J usage is TRBJ2-5, with D uncertain. Germline assignment: CDR1 SGHRS and CDR2 YFSETQ. The CDR3 runs to 16 residues. V dropped 0 bases and J dropped 2 bases, with 14 bases sitting between them. The DNA of the CDR3 is TGCGCCAGCAGCTTGGCTCGTTCCGCCAGTCAAGAGACCCAGTACTTC. Translated, it gives CASSLARSASQETQYF.

The chain couples TRBV15 to TRBJ1-5; 7 bases align to TRBD1. This CDR3 is built from 15 residues. CDR1 and CDR2 (germline): LNHNV, YYDKDF (reference sequence). Trimming removed 4 bases from V and 5 bases from J; junction bases left unmatched: 8. CDR3 sequence: CATSNRGLKHQPQHF. In DNA, the CDR3 is TGTGCCACCAGCAACAGGGGATTAAAGCATCAGCCCCAGCATTTT. The whole variable domain, filled in from reference TRBV15 and TRBJ1-5, reads DAMVIQNPRYQVTQFGKPVTLSCSQTLNHNVMYWYQQKSSQAPKLLFHYYDKDFNNEADTPDNFQSRRPNTSFCFLDIRSPGLGDTAMYLCATSNRGLKHQPQHFGDGTRLSIL.

This sequence joins TRBV28 and TRBJ1-1, with D perhaps TRBD1 (5 bases). V was trimmed by 7 bases and J by 1 base, leaving 16 bases between them. The CDR3 spans 15 residues. From germline, CDR1 is MDHEN and CDR2 SYDVKM. The CDR3 DNA reads TGTGCCAGCATTCCCTGGGGCACGACGAACACTGAAGCTTTCTTT. This codes for CASIPWGTTNTEAFF.

This rearrangement joins TRBV6-1 to TRBJ2-7, with D unclear. CDR3 size: 14 residues. Germline CDR1 MNHNS, CDR2 SASEGT. V gave up 3 bases and J gave up 4 bases, with 13 bases separating them. The CDR3 DNA reads as TGTGCCAGCAGTGAGACGCCGGTGGGTTACGAGCAGTACTTC. As protein: CASSETPVGYEQYF.